This TCR beta chain emerged from a study of cytomegalovirus exposure and HLA in healthy donors. Study-wide results and caveats: Most TCR beta V segments were productive about 87% or about 30% of the time in an earlier analysis. HLA-A and HLA-B allele assignments for most subjects were reportedly predicted accurately using TCR beta sequences.

The table lists this clone with a count of one. What it binds is unknown. The PCR made use of 60 Vbeta and 13 Jbeta primers. Libraries were prepared by immunoSEQ multiplex PCR; TCRdb keeps only in-frame clonotypes and omits some of them. The sample lists fewer than 200,000 clones, roughly 79% seen once, with around 13% in the top ten. The clonotype comes from a woman aged 50 to 60 in good health and CMV-seronegative. Sequencing was done on a sample of PBMCs.

The CDR3 protein is CASSQDSTGEPHEQYF. DNA of the CDR3: TGTGCCAGCAGCCAAGATTCGACAGGGGAGCCACACGAGCAGTACTTC. The chain links TRBV4-2 to TRBJ2-7; 8 bases are shared with TRBD1. Germline V gene sequence: CDR1 LGHNA, CDR2 YNFKEQ. With V trimmed by 0 bases and J by 5 bases, 9 bases remained unmatched. CDR3 length equals 16 residues.